What follows are 25 T cell receptor beta chains derived from one specimen sequenced in a study of T-cell memory formation after mild COVID-19. TCRdb used MiXCR to reprocess the 5' RACE reads, holding one entry per CDR3 protein. The sample lists about 190,000 distinct CDR3 sequences, roughly 10% occurring once. Sequencing was done on a sample of PBMCs or a T cell subset sorted from them (not recorded which). Every receptor here comes from a man aged 18-30 years who had mild COVID-19 (a few samples of this study predate the infection). Cell type and time point are not known.

This clonotype has more than one count but fewer than ten. The V gene is TRBV5-6, the J gene TRBJ2-3, with 9 bases identical to TRBD1. With V trimmed by 0 bases and J by 3 bases, 2 bases remained unmatched. CDR1 and CDR2 (germline): SGHDT, YYEEEE. The CDR3 sequence is 15 residues long. The CDR3 here is CASSLDRGPTDTQYF. CDR3 sequence (DNA): TGTGCCAGCAGCTTGGACAGGGGGCCGACAGATACGCAGTATTTT.

This chain links TRBV20-1 with TRBJ2-3; D is unresolved. V lost 5 bases and J lost 1, with 10 bases in between. This CDR3 region has 13 residues. The V gene's germline CDR1 is DFQATT and CDR2 SNEGSKA (reference sequence). The CDR3 nucleotides are TGCAGTGCTCGGTCCCCGGGCACAGATACGCAGTATTTT. Translating it yields CSARSPGTDTQYF.

This clonotype occurred many times. V is TRBV20-1 and J is TRBJ2-5, with TRBD1 matching over 8 bases. V gave up 6 bases and J gave up 5 bases; unmatched junction bases: 5. The CDR3 sequence is 12 residues long. Germline V gene sequence: CDR1 DFQATT, CDR2 SNEGSKA (reference sequence). CDR3 nucleotide sequence: TGCAGTGCCTCGCGACAGGGGGAGACCCAGTACTTC. Protein product: CSASRQGETQYF.

This clonotype showed up just a few times. The chain has TRBV7-9 and TRBJ2-3; 10 bases map to TRBD1. The CDR3 contains 15 residues. The junction had 1 base not matched to a gene; V was cut back by 3 bases and J by 1 base. In germline, CDR1 is SEHNR, CDR2 FQNEAQ (reference sequence). The CDR3 spells CASSLTGGGTDTQYF. The CDR3 DNA reads as TGTGCCAGCAGCTTGACAGGGGGCGGCACAGATACGCAGTATTTT.

Only a few counts were recorded for this clonotype. The chain joins TRBV28 to TRBJ1-1; 9 positions match TRBD1. The trim removed 4 bases at V and 4 bases at J, leaving 7 bases unmatched. In germline, CDR1 is MDHEN, CDR2 SYDVKM. The CDR3 length is 15 residues. For the CDR3, the DNA is TGTGCCAGCAGTTCCCCGGGACAGGGTGGCACTGAAGCTTTCTTT. Protein: CASSSPGQGGTEAFF.

This clonotype was observed a few times. The chain recombines TRBV27 with TRBJ1-6; D not certain. V lost 5 bases and J lost 4, with 3 bases in between. CDR3 length: 12 residues. Germline lookup yields CDR1 MNHEY and CDR2 SMNVEV (reference sequence). The DNA of the CDR3 is TGTGCCAGCAGTCTTTATAATTCACCCCTCCACTTT. Amino acids: CASSLYNSPLHF.

This chain connects TRBV5-1 to TRBJ1-4; D is uncertain. V lost 0 bases, J lost 2 bases, and 8 bases lay in between. The CDR3 has 15 amino acids. Germline values: CDR1 SGHRS, CDR2 YFSETQ. The CDR3 sequence: CASSLGTATNEKLFF. The CDR3 DNA reads TGCGCCAGCAGCTTGGGAACAGCCACTAATGAAAAACTGTTTTTT. Drawing the rest from reference TRBV5-1 and TRBJ1-4, the complete variable domain is KAGVTQTPRYLIKTRGQQVTLSCSPISGHRSVSWYQQTPGQGLQFLFEYFSETQRNKGNFPGRFSGRQFSNSRSEMNVSTLELGDSALYLCASSLGTATNEKLFFGSGTQLSVL.

The V gene is TRBV5-6, the J gene TRBJ2-5, with a possible D match to TRBD2 (7 bases). The V and J ends lost 2 bases and 2 bases respectively, with 13 bases between them. The length of the CDR3 is 15 residues. CDR1 is SGHDT and CDR2 is YYEEEE in the germline V gene. Here the CDR3 DNA reads TGTGCCAGCAGCTTATCGGCGGGGGCGCAAGAGACCCAGTACTTC. Translating gives CASSLSAGAQETQYF.

This chain uses TRBV4-1 with TRBJ1-4; D unclear. Germline V gives CDR1 MGHRA, CDR2 YSYEKL. V gave up 1 base and J gave up 8 bases, with 8 bases separating them. CDR3 length: 13 residues. In DNA form, the CDR3 reads TGCGCCAGCAGCCAAGGCTTCCGCGAAAAACTGTTTTTT. It codes for CASSQGFREKLFF.

This clonotype came up many times. The chain combines TRBV20-1 with TRBJ2-5; D unresolved. Germline V CDR1 and CDR2: DFQATT, SNEGSKA (reference sequence). CDR3 size: 11 residues. Trimming shortened V by 5 bases and J by 5 bases, and 9 bases separated the two germline ends. DNA of the CDR3: TGCAGTGCTCTAGGTCAGGAGACCCAGTACTTC. Protein: CSALGQETQYF.

This clonotype was picked up a small number of times. J is TRBJ1-2 and V is TRBV5-4; D is unresolved. Deletions cut 2 bases from V and 5 bases from J, with 10 bases between. The CDR3 sequence is 13 residues long. Germline lookup yields CDR1 SGHNT and CDR2 YYREEE (reference sequence). The CDR3 DNA is TGTGCCAGCAGCTTTGAAAAGGGATATGGCTACACCTTC. Translation gives CASSFEKGYGYTF.

There are a few counts of this clonotype. The rearrangement joins TRBV6-5 to TRBJ2-3; 8 nucleotides align to TRBD2. Germline V gives CDR1 MNHEY, CDR2 SVGAGI. CDR3 length: 16 residues. V lost 1 base, J lost 3 bases, and 6 bases stayed unmatched. CDR3: CASSYWSGGLTDTQYF. The CDR3 DNA is TGTGCCAGCAGTTACTGGAGCGGGGGTTTGACAGATACGCAGTATTTT.

The chain combines TRBV20-1 with TRBJ2-7, with D unresolved. Deletions cut 6 bases from V and 0 bases from J, with 15 bases between. This CDR3 is built from 14 residues. Germline V CDR1 and CDR2: DFQATT, SNEGSKA (reference sequence). The CDR3 nucleotides read TGCAGTGCGACCCGGCGTAGGGACTCCTACGAGCAGTACGTC. Its protein is CSATRRRDSYEQYV.

The table lists this clonotype with a few counts. This CDR3 reads CASSRQAFTDTQYF. The DNA of the CDR3 is TGTGCCAGCAGTAGACAGGCCTTCACAGATACGCAGTATTTT. The chain carries TRBV14 and TRBJ2-3; D possibly corresponds to TRBD1 (6 bases). Germline CDR1 reads SGHDN; CDR2 reads FVKESK. CDR3 size: 14 residues. V was trimmed by 6 bases and J by 2 bases, leaving 12 bases between them.

This clonotype appeared a few times. This chain joins TRBV7-6 and TRBJ2-7, with 10 bases identical to TRBD2. This CDR3 comprises 14 residues. V shed 5 bases, J shed 3 bases, and the junction held 4 bases outside the gene matches. Germline assignment: CDR1 SGHVS and CDR2 FNYEAQ. In DNA form, the CDR3 reads TGTGCCAGCAGCCTCAGCGGGGGGGGCTACGAGCAGTACTTC. Protein: CASSLSGGGYEQYF. Combining the CDR3 with reference TRBV7-6 and TRBJ2-7 gives the whole variable domain GAGVSQSPRYKVTKRGQDVALRCDPISGHVSLYWYRQALGQGPEFLTYFNYEAQQDKSGLPNDRFSAERPEGSISTLTIQRTEQRDSAMYRCASSLSGGGYEQYFGPGTRLTVT.

This clonotype has just a few counts. The genes are TRBV6-5 and TRBJ2-1; 10 bases agree with TRBD2. The CDR3 runs 16 residues. J was trimmed by 10 bases and V by 5 bases; bases with no gene match: 14. Germline V gene data show CDR1 as MNHEY and CDR2 as SVGAGI. This chain's CDR3 is CASSRQAAGGFGEQFF. The CDR3 region has the DNA TGTGCCAGCAGTCGCCAAGCAGCGGGGGGGTTTGGGGAGCAGTTCTTC.

J is TRBJ1-2 and V is TRBV5-1; possibly TRBD1 for D (6 bases). The length of the CDR3 is 15 residues. Germline CDR1 reads SGHRS; CDR2 reads YFSETQ. V dropped 4 bases and J dropped 6 bases, with 19 bases sitting between them. The CDR3 DNA follows: TGCGCCAGCAGCCTCAGCCCCGGGACATACGATGGCTACACCTTC. Translating gives CASSLSPGTYDGYTF.

The chain couples TRBV25-1 to TRBJ1-4, with D uncertain. Germline loops: CDR1 MGHDK, CDR2 SYGVNS. The CDR3 has 13 residues. V gave up 6 bases and J gave up 7 bases, with 12 bases separating them. The DNA for the CDR3 is TGTGCCAGCAGGGGTGTGGCGTTTGAAAAACTGTTTTTT. Protein sequence: CASRGVAFEKLFF.

The chain combines TRBV7-6 with TRBJ2-5, with a weak D call TRBD1 (5 bases). The germline V gene encodes CDR1 SGHVS and CDR2 FNYEAQ. V was clipped by 9 bases and J by 5 bases, with 22 bases between them. The CDR3 covers 15 residues. The CDR3 region has the DNA TGTGCCAGTACTAAGGGGTCCTTTGGGGCCGAGACCCAGTACTTC. Encoded protein: CASTKGSFGAETQYF.

This clonotype was recorded at least ten times. The V and J genes are TRBV5-1 and TRBJ2-2; tentative D call: TRBD1 (6 bases). The CDR3 loop spans 15 amino acids. Germline V lookup: CDR1 SGHRS, CDR2 YFSETQ. The V end lost 1 base, the J end lost 6 bases, and 13 bases lay between the germline ends. For the CDR3, the DNA is TGCGCCAGCAGCTTGTTGGGCCAGGGGTCCGGGGAGCTGTTTTTT. Translation: CASSLLGQGSGELFF.

The rearrangement joins TRBV7-2 to TRBJ2-2; D is unclear. The CDR3 is 14 amino acids. From germline, CDR1 is SGHTA and CDR2 FQGNSA. V was trimmed by 5 bases and J by 3 bases, leaving 10 bases between them. The CDR3 bases are TGTGCCAGCAGCCCCCCCAGAGACACCGGGGAGCTGTTTTTT. Translated, it gives CASSPPRDTGELFF. The full variable domain, completed using reference TRBV7-2 and TRBJ2-2, is GAGVSQSPSNKVTEKGKDVELRCDPISGHTALYWYRQSLGQGLEFLIYFQGNSAPDKSGLPSDRFSAERTGGSVSTLTIQRTQQEDSAVYLCASSPPRDTGELFFGEGSRLTVL.

The rearrangement joins TRBV12-3 or TRBV12-4 to TRBJ2-7, with 8 bases identical to TRBD1. V lost 1 base and J lost 0; bases outside the gene matches: 5. The CDR3 covers 16 residues. Written as DNA, the CDR3 is TGTGCCAGCAGTTTAGGCGACAGGGGACCCTCCTACGAGCAGTACTTC. Translated: CASSLGDRGPSYEQYF.

The V gene is TRBV7-2, the J gene TRBJ2-1, with TRBD2 identical over 10 bases. Germline V gene data show CDR1 as SGHTA and CDR2 as FQGNSA. V dropped 2 bases and J dropped 4; count of bases not matched to a gene: 14. This CDR3 comprises 19 residues. CDR3 DNA sequence: TGTGCCAGCAGCTTAACTTGGCCCCTAGCGGGGGTAACTTACAATGAGCAGTTCTTC. Its translation is CASSLTWPLAGVTYNEQFF. The whole variable domain, remainder taken from reference TRBV7-2 and TRBJ2-1, is GAGVSQSPSNKVTEKGKDVELRCDPISGHTALYWYRQSLGQGLEFLIYFQGNSAPDKSGLPSDRFSAERTGGSVSTLTIQRTQQEDSAVYLCASSLTWPLAGVTYNEQFFGPGTRLTVL.

The V call is TRBV7-2, the J call TRBJ2-2; D gene ambiguous. CDR3 length equals 13 residues. V was trimmed by 4 bases and J by 8 bases, leaving 11 bases between them. The V gene's germline CDR1 is SGHTA and CDR2 FQGNSA. The CDR3 coding sequence is TGTGCCAGCAGCTCTGTCGGGTCGGGGGAGCTGTTTTTT. It specifies CASSSVGSGELFF.

In this sample, this clonotype turned up a few times. This chain uses TRBV30 with TRBJ2-7, with D unclear. Germline V gene lookup returns CDR1 GTSNPN and CDR2 SVGIG (reference sequence). The ends were cut back, 0 bases at V and 3 bases at J, with 9 bases in the middle. The CDR3 sequence is 13 residues long. CDR3: CAWSVALNYEQYF. The CDR3 bases are TGTGCCTGGAGTGTAGCTCTAAACTACGAGCAGTACTTC.